The T cell receptor beta chain described here comes from a study of T cell repertoires in cytomegalovirus infection. Study results and caveats: Across the ex vivo response, the dominant clonotypes were HLA-C-restricted CMV-specific TCR beta clonotypes.

This clonotype was seen more than once but under ten times. The antigen remains unidentified. Using its own MiXCR run on the reads, TCRdb lists one record per CDR3 protein. The repertoire consists of about 830,000 distinct CDR3 sequences, with approximately 32% occurring once and the leading ten covering around an eighth. The sample here was cultured CD8+ T cells from PBMCs, taken from culture after CMV antigen stimulation. The receptor was isolated from a human donor in good health (CMV status not recorded). Some clones in this sample may be carry-over from other donors' samples.

The CDR3 nucleotides read TGTGCCATCAGAGACAGGGTAGACTATGGCTACACCTTC. Residues: CAIRDRVDYGYTF. The chain links TRBV10-3 to TRBJ1-2, with TRBD1 identical over 7 bases. CDR3 length equals 13 residues. The V segment lost 6 bases and the J segment 3 bases; nucleotides outside the gene matches: 4. CDR1 is ENHRY, CDR2 SYGVKD, per germline.